This T cell receptor (beta chain) was recovered during a study of T cells in localized non-small cell lung cancer. Study-level findings and limits: A median of around 60 clones ranked among the top 100 in tumor appeared in adjacent lung. Longer overall survival associated with higher blood T cell density; shorter survival with higher adjacent-lung clonality. Uninvolved adjacent lung, not tumor, had the highest T cell clonality. Sequencing covered just one tumor region, so heterogeneity cannot be ruled out.

Here immunoSEQ multiplex PCR was the method, and the copy in TCRdb shows in-frame clones only, minus some. The table shows about 59,000 clones, with more than 85% occurring only once. As concerns this clone: Antigen: not known.

There are 14 residues in the CDR3. Germline V gives CDR1 SGDLS, CDR2 YYNGEE. Trimming took off 4 bases at V and 0 bases at J, with 11 bases between the two ends. The sample consisted of peripheral blood, taken before any cancer treatment. The V call is TRBV9, the J call TRBJ2-7; D could derive from TRBD1 or TRBD2 (5 bases each). The clonotype comes from a man aged 35 to 70 with stage I lung adenocarcinoma. Written as DNA, the CDR3 is TGTGCCAGCAGCTCCCGGGGCGCCTCCTACGAGCAGTACTTC. Translated: CASSSRGASYEQYF.